Detailed here is one T cell receptor (beta chain). These data belong to a study of blood T cell repertoires in COVID-19. Germline CDR1 GTSNPN, CDR2 SVGIG (reference sequence). The CDR3 has 16 residues. V shed 4 bases and J 0 bases; nucleotides not matched to a gene: 9. Sequencing was performed with immunoSEQ multiplex PCR; in TCRdb, only in-frame clones are kept and a portion is missing. Among some 31,000 clones listed, approximately 88% were seen once. The sequence was collected from a man between 70 and 80 years old with active COVID-19. The chain is built from TRBV30 and TRBJ2-1, with TRBD1 matching 7 bases. The source material was peripheral blood. CDR3 in amino acids: CAWKGRQGSSYNEQFF. Here the CDR3 DNA reads TGTGCCTGGAAGGGCCGACAGGGCAGCTCCTACAATGAGCAGTTCTTC.